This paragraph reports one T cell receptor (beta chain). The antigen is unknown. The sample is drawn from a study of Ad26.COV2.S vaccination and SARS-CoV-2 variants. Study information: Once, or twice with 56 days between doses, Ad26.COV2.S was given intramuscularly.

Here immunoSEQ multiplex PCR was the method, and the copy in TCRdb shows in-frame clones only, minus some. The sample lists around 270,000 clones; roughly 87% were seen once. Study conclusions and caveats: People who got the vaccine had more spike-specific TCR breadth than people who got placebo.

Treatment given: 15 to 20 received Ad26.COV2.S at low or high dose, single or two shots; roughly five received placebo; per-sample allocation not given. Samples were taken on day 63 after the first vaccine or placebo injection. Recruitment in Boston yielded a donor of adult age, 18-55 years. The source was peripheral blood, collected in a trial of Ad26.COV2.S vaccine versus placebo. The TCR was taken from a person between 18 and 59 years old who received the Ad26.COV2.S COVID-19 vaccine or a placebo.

Written as DNA, the CDR3 is TGTGCCAGCAGCCAAGGGACTAGTACAGATACGCAGTATTTT. Protein: CASSQGTSTDTQYF. The genes are TRBV14 and TRBJ2-3; 7 bases are a match to TRBD2. This CDR3 has 14 residues. The J segment lost 3 bases and the V segment lost 1 base, leaving 1 base of the junction unmatched. CDR1 is SGHDN and CDR2 is FVKESK in the germline V gene. Combining the CDR3 with reference TRBV14 and TRBJ2-3 gives the whole variable domain EAGVTQFPSHSVIEKGQTVTLRCDPISGHDNLYWYRRVMGKEIKFLLHFVKESKQDESGMPNNRFLAERTGGTYSTLKVQPAELEDSGVYFCASSQGTSTDTQYFGPGTRLTVL.